This section outlines one TCR beta chain sequence together with its context. The antigen remains undetermined. The germline gives CDR1 MNHEY, CDR2 SMNVEV (reference sequence). The CDR3 sequence is 12 residues long. Deletions cut 9 bases from V and 6 bases from J, with 14 bases between. The entry originates in a study of T-cell memory formation after mild COVID-19. Study-level findings and limits: CD4/CD8 balance held among clones contracting day 15 to 85, and later expanders leaned CD4+.

Constant-segment primers were used for 5'RACE, and the resulting TCR alpha and TCR beta cDNA libraries carried sample barcodes and UMIs. From the 5' RACE reads, TCRdb called clonotypes with MiXCR, one entry per CDR3 protein. The sample has roughly 400,000 distinct CDR3 sequences, 24% seen once; the top ten hold 8.8%. This receptor was identified in an adult woman who had mild COVID-19 (a few samples of this study predate the infection). Cell type and time point are not known. The chain combines TRBV27 with TRBJ2-5, with D possibly being TRBD1 or TRBD2 (5 bases each). Sequencing input: PBMCs or a T cell subset sorted from them (not recorded which). The CDR3 region has the DNA TGTGCCAGGACCCACCGGGGACAGACCCAGTACTTC. This encodes CARTHRGQTQYF.